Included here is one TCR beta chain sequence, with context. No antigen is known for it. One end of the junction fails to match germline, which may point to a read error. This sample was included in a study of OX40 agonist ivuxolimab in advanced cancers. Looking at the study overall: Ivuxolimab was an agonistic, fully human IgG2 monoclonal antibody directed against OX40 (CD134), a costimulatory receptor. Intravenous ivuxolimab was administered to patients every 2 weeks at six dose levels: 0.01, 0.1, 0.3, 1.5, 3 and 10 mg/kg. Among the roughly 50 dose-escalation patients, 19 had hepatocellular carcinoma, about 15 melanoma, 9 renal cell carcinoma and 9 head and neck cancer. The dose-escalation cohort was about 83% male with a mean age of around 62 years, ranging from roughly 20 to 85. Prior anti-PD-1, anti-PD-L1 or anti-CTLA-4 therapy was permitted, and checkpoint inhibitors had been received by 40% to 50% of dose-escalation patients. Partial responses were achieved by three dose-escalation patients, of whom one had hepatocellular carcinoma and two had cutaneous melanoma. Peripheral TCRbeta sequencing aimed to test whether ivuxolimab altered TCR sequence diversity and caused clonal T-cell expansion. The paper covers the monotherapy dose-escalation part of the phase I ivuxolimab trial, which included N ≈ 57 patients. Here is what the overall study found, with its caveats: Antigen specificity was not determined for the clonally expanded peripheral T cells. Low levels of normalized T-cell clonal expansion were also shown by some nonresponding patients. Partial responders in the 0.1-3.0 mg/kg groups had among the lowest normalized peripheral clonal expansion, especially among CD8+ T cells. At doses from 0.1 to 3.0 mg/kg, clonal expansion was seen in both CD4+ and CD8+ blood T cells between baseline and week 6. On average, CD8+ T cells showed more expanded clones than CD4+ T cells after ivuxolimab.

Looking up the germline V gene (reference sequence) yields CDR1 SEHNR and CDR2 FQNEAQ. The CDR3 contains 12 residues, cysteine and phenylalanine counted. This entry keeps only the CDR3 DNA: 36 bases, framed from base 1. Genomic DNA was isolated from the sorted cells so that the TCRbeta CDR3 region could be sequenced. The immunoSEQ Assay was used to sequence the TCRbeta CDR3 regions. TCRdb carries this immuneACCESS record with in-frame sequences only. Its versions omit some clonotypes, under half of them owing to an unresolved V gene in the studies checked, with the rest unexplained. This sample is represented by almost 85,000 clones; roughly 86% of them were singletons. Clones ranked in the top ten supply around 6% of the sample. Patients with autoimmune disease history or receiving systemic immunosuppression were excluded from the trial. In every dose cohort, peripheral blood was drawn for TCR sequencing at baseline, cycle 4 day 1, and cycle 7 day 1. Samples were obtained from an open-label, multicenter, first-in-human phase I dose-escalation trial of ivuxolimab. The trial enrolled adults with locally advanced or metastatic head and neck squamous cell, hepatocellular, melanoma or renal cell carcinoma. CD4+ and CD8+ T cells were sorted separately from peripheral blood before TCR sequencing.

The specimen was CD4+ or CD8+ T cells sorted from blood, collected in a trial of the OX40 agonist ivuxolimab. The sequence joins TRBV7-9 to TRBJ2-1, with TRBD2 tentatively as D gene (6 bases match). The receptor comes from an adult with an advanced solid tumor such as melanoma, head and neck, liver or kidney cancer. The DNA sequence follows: TGTGCCAGCAGCCTAGCATGGGACTCACAGTTCTTC. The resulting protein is CASSLAWDSQFF.